The next 8 T cell receptor beta chains were all read from a single sample in a study of shared clonotypes between healthy human individuals. The method was immunoSEQ multiplex PCR; TCRdb's version includes in-frame clones alone and lacks a portion of them. The sample contains 650,000 to 700,000 clones, about nine tenths of which appear only once. Specimen: memory CD8+ T cells from PBMCs. Subset given: CD45RO+ cells pooled with CCR7-negative TemRA cells. The receptors were gathered from a young man in good health. Some clones in this sample may be carry-over from other donors' samples.

V gene TRBV9 combines with J gene TRBJ2-7, with 12 bases fitting TRBD1. Trimming at V came to 2 bases and at J to 7 bases, leaving 4 bases not matched to a gene. Looked up from germline, CDR1 is SGDLS and CDR2 is YYNGEE. The CDR3 loop spans 14 amino acids. CDR3 in amino acids: CASSVGTGGREQYF. In DNA, the CDR3 is TGTGCCAGCAGCGTTGGGACAGGGGGCCGGGAGCAGTACTTC.

This chain connects TRBV16 to TRBJ2-3; TRBD2 matches 9 bases. CDR1 is KGHSY and CDR2 is FQNENV in the germline V gene. V gave up 1 base and J gave up 2 bases; unmatched junction bases: 7. CDR3 length equals 17 residues. The DNA of the CDR3 is TGTGCCAGCAGCCAATTTCCACGACTAGCGGACACAGATACGCAGTATTTT. It yields the protein CASSQFPRLADTDTQYF.

Points on this clone: The junction and the germline gene differ at one end; a read error may be behind it. The chain couples TRBV10-3 to TRBJ2-3, with 8 bases aligning to TRBD2. In germline, CDR1 is ENHRY, CDR2 SYGVKD. The CDR3 runs to 13 residues. CDR3 in amino acids: CAIREFGLAGQYF. In DNA form, the CDR3 reads TGTGCCATCAGAGAGTTCGGGCTAGCGGGGCAGTATTTT.

The V call is TRBV5-5, the J call TRBJ1-5, with D possibly matching TRBD1 (5 bases). Germline CDR1 and CDR2: SGHKS and YYEKEE (reference sequence). This CDR3 has 15 residues. The V end lost 0 bases, the J end lost 7 bases, and 14 bases lay between the germline ends. CDR3 residues: CASSLGSGSMQPQHF. In DNA, the CDR3 is TGTGCCAGCAGCTTGGGATCAGGGTCTATGCAGCCCCAGCATTTT.

This clone came up once. The chain recombines TRBV15 with TRBJ2-7; no firm D call. There are 13 residues in the CDR3. Trimming took off 4 bases at V and 5 bases at J, with 12 bases between the two ends. CDR1 LNHNV and CDR2 YYDKDF come from the germline V gene (reference sequence). The CDR3 here is CATSIPGSDEQYF. The CDR3 bases are TGTGCCACCAGCATCCCCGGGTCGGACGAGCAGTACTTC.

This chain joins TRBV11-2 and TRBJ2-3, with TRBD1 matching 8 bases. The CDR3 is 16 residues long. Trimming removed 5 bases from V and 3 bases from J; junction bases left unmatched: 10. CDR1 is SGHAT and CDR2 is FQNNGV in the germline V gene. The CDR3 sequence: CASSPRPRGPTDTQYF. As DNA, the CDR3 is TGTGCCAGCAGCCCCAGGCCCAGGGGGCCAACAGATACGCAGTATTTT. Based on the CDR3 plus reference TRBV11-2 and TRBJ2-3, the full variable domain is EAGVAQSPRYKIIEKRQSVAFWCNPISGHATLYWYQQILGQGPKLLIQFQNNGVVDDSQLPKDRFSAERLKGVDSTLKIQPAKLEDSAVYLCASSPRPRGPTDTQYFGPGTRLTVL.

This sequence joins TRBV5-6 and TRBJ2-7; TRBD1 agrees at 7 bases. The CDR3 totals 15 residues. V trimming: 4 bases; J trimming: 2 bases; junction bases outside the gene matches: 9. Germline-derived CDR1 and CDR2 are SGHDT and YYEEEE. This CDR3 reads CASSHTTGNPYEQYF. As DNA, the CDR3 is TGTGCCAGCAGCCACACGACAGGGAACCCCTACGAGCAGTACTTC.

On this clone: Other nucleotide sequences in the sample specify the same CDR3. The chain joins TRBV7-9 to TRBJ1-1; D may be TRBD1 (6 bases). Trimming stripped 4 bases from V and 6 bases from J, with 9 bases between. The CDR3 loop spans 12 amino acids. CDR1 and CDR2 from the germline V gene are SEHNR and FQNEAQ (reference sequence). CDR3 residues: CASSSQGPEAFF. Written as DNA, the CDR3 is TGTGCCAGCAGCTCTCAGGGGCCTGAAGCTTTCTTT.